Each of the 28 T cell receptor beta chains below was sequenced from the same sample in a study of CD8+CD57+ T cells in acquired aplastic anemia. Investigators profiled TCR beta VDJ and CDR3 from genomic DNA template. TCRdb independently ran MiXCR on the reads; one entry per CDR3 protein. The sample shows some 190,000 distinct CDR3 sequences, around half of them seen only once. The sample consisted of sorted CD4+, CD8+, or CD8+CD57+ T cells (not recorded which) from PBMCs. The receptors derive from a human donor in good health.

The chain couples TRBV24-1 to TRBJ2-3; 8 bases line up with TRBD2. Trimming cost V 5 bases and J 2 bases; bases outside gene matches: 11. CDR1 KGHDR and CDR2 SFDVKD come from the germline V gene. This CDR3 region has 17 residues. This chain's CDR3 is CATSGASRGDVTDTQYF. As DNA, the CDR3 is TGTGCCACCAGTGGGGCATCGCGGGGGGACGTCACAGATACGCAGTATTTT.

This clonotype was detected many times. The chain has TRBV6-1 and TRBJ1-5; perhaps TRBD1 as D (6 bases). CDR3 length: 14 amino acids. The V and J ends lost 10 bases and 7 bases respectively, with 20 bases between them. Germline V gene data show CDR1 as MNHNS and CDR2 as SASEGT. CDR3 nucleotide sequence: TGTGCCACCAGGGGTCCTAGGGCGGGGCAGCCCCAGCATTTT. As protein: CATRGPRAGQPQHF.

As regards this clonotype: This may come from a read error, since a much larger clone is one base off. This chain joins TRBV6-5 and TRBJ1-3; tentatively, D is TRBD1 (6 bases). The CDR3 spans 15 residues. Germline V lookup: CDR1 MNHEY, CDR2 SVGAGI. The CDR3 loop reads CGSSVAGATGNTIYF. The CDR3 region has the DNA TGTGGCAGCAGTGTTGCAGGGGCAACCGGAAACACCATATATTTT.

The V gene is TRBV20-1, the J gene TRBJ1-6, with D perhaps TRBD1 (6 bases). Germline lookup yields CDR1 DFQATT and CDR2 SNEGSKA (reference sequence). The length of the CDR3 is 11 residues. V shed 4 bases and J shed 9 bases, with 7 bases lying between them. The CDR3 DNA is TGCAGTGCTATAGGGGGTTCACCCCTCCACTTT. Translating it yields CSAIGGSPLHF.

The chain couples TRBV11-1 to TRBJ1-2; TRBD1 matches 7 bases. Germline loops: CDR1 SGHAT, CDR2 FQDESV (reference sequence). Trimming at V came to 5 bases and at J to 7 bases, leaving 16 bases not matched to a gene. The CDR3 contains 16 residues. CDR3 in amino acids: CASSPRQGQAATGYTF. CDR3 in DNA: TGTGCCAGCAGCCCTCGACAGGGCCAGGCCGCGACTGGCTACACCTTC.

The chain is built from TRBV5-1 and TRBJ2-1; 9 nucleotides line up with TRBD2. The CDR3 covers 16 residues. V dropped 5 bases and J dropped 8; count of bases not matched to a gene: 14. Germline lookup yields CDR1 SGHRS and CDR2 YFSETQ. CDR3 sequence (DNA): TGCGCCAGCAGTTCGAATGGGCGGGAGGGCCCCGATGAGCAGTTCTTC. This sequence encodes CASSSNGREGPDEQFF.

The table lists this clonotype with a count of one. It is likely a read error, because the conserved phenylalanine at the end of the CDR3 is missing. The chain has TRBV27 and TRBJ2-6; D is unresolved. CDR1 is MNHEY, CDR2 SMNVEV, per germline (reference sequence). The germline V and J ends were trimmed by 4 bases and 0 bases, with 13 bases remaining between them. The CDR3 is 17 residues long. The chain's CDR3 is CASSSRRISSGANVLTL. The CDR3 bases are TGTGCCAGCAGTTCCCGCCGGATCAGCTCTGGGGCCAACGTCCTGACTCTC.

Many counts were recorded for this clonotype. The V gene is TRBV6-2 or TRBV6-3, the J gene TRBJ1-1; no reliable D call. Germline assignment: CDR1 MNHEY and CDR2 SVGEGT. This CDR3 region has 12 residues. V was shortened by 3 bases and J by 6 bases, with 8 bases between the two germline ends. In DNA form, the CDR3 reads TGTGCCAGCAGTTATAGTTTCTCTGAAGCTTTCTTT. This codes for CASSYSFSEAFF.

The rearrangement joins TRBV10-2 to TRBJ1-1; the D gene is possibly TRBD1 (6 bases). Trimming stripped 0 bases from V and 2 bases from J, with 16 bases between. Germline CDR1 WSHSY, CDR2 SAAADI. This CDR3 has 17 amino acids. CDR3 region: CASSESNRVLINTEAFF. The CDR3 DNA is TGCGCCAGCAGTGAGTCGAACAGGGTCTTAATCAACACTGAAGCTTTCTTT.

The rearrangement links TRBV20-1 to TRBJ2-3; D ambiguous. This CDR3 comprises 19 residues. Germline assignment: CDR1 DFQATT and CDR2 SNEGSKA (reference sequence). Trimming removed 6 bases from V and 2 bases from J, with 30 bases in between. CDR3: CSAPLVPIITRSVTDTQYF. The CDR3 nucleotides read TGCAGTGCCCCCTTGGTACCGATAATCACCCGATCGGTCACAGATACGCAGTATTTT.

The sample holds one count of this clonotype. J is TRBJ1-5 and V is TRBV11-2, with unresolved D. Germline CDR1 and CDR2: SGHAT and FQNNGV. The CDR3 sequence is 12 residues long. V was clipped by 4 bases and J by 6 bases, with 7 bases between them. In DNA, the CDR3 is TGTGCCAGCAGCTCACCTGGTCAGCCCCAGCATTTT. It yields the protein CASSSPGQPQHF.

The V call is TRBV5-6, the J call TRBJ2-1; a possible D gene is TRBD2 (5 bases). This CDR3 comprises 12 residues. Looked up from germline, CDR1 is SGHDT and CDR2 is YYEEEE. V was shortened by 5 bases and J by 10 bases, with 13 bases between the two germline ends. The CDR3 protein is CASRSLAEEQFF. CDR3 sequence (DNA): TGTGCCAGCAGGTCCCTAGCTGAAGAGCAGTTCTTC.

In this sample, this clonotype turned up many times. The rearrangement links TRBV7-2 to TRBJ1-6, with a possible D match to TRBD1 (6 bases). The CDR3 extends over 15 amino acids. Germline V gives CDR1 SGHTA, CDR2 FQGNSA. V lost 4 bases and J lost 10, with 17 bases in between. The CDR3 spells CASSSQTGLDSPLHF. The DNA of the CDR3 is TGTGCCAGCAGCTCTCAGACAGGTCTGGACTCACCCCTCCACTTT.

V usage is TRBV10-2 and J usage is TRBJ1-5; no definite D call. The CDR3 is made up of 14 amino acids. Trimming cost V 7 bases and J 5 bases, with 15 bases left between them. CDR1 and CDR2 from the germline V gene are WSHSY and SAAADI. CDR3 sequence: CASTSGRRYQPQHF. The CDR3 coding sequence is TGCGCCAGCACCTCGGGTCGGAGGTATCAGCCCCAGCATTTT.

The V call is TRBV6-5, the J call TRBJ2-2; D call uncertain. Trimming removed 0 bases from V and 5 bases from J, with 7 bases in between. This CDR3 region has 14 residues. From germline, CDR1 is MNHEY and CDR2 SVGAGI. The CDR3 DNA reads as TGTGCCAGCAGTTACTCTCGACGAACCGGGGAGCTGTTTTTT. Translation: CASSYSRRTGELFF.

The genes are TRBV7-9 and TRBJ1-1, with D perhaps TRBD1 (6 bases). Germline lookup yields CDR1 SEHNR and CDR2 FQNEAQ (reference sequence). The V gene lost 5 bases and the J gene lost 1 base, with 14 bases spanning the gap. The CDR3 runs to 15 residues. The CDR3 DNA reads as TGTGCCAGCAGCCCCTTAACAGGGTCGAACACTGAAGCTTTCTTT. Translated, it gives CASSPLTGSNTEAFF.

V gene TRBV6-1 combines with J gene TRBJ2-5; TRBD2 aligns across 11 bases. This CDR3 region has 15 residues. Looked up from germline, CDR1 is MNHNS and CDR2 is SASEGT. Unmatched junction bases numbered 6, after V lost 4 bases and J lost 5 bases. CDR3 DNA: TGTGCCAGCAGTGTGCTAGCGGGAGGTCGGGAGACCCAGTACTTC. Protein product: CASSVLAGGRETQYF.

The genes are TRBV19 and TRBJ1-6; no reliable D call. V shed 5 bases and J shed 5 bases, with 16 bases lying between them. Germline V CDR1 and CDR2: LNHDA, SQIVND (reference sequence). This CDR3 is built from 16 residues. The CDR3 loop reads CASSLNIGPDNSPLHF. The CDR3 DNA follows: TGTGCCAGTAGTTTAAACATTGGACCCGATAATTCACCCCTCCACTTT. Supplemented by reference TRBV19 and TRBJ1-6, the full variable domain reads DGGITQSPKYLFRKEGQNVTLSCEQNLNHDAMYWYRQDPGQGLRLIYYSQIVNDFQKGDIAEGYSVSREKKESFPLTVTSAQKNPTAFYLCASSLNIGPDNSPLHFGNGTRLTVT.

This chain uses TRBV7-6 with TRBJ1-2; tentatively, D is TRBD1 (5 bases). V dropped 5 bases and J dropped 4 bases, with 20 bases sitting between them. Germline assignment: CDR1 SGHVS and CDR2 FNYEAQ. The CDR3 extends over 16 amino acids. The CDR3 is CASSPGGHPGIYGYTF. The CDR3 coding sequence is TGTGCCAGCAGCCCCGGCGGACATCCGGGCATCTATGGCTACACCTTC.

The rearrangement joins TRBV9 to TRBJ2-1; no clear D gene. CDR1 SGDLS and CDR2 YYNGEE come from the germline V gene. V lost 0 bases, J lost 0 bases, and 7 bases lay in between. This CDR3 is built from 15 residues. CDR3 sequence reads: CASSVDDGSYNEQFF. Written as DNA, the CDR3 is TGTGCCAGCAGCGTAGACGATGGCTCCTACAATGAGCAGTTCTTC.

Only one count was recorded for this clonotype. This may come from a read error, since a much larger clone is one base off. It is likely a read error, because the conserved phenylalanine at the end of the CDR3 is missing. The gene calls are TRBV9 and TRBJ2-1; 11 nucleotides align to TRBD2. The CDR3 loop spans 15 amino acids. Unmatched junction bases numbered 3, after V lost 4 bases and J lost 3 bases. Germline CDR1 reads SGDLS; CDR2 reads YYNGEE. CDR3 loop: CASSMGLADYNEQFL. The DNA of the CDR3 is TGTGCCAGCAGCATGGGACTAGCGGACTACAATGAGCAGTTCCTC.

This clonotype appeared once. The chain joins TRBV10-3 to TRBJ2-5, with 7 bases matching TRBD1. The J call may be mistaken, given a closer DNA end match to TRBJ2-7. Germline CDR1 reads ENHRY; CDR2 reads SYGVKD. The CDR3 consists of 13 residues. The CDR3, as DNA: TGTGCCATCGAGTCAGGGGGAACCTACGAGCAGTACTTC. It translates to CAIESGGTYEQYF.

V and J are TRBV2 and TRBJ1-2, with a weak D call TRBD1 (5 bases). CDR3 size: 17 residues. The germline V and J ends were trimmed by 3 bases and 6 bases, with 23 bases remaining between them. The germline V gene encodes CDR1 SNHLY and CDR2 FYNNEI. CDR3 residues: CASSESIRVGAGNGYTF. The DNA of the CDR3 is TGTGCCAGCAGTGAGTCGATTAGAGTCGGGGCTGGGAATGGCTACACCTTC.

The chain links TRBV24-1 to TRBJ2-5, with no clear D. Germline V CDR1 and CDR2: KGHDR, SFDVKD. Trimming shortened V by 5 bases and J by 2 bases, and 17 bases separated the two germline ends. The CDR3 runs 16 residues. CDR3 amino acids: CATSARGARTQETQYF. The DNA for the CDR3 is TGTGCCACCAGTGCTAGAGGTGCGCGAACTCAAGAGACCCAGTACTTC.

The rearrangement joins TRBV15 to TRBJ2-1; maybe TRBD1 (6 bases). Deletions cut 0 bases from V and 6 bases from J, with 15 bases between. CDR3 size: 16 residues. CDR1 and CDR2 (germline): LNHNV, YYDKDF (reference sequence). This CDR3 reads CATSREVDRYFNEQFF. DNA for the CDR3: TGTGCCACCAGCAGAGAAGTAGACAGGTATTTCAATGAGCAGTTCTTC.

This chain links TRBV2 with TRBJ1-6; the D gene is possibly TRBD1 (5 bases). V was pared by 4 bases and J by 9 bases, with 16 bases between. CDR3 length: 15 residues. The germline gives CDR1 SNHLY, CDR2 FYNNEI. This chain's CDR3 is CASSGSQGVASPLHF. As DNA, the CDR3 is TGTGCCAGCAGTGGATCTCAGGGAGTGGCTTCACCCCTCCACTTT. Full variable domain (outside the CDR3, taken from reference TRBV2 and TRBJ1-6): EPEVTQTPSHQVTQMGQEVILRCVPISNHLYFYWYRQILGQKVEFLVSFYNNEISEKSEIFDDQFSVERPDGSNFTLKIRSTKLEDSAMYFCASSGSQGVASPLHFGNGTRLTVT.

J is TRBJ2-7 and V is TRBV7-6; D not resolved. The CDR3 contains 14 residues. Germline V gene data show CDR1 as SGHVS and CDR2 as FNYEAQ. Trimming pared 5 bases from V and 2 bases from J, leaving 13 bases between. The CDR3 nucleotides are TGTGCCAGCAGCCAACTATACAGCACCTACGAGCAGTACTTC. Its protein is CASSQLYSTYEQYF.

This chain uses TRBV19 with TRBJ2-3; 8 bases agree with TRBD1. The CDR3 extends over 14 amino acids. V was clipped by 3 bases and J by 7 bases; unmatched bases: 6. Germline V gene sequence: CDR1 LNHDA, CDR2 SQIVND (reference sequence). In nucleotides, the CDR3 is TGTGCCAGTAGTATCGAGACAGGGGCGAATACGCAGTATTTT. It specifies CASSIETGANTQYF.